This T cell receptor (beta chain) stems from a study of T cell changes during pregnancy in multiple sclerosis. Germline V CDR1 and CDR2: MDHEN, SYDVKM. This CDR3 has 14 residues. The V end lost 3 bases, the J end lost 3 bases, and 8 bases lay between the germline ends. Assay used: immunoSEQ multiplex PCR; TCRdb lists only in-frame clones, some missing. The sample has about 83,000 clones, roughly nine tenths seen once. The receptor was isolated from a female donor in good health, serving as a control in a pregnancy study. Some clones in this sample may be carry-over from other donors' samples. The genes are TRBV28 and TRBJ1-4; the D gene is possibly TRBD1 (5 bases). The sample consisted of PBMCs, taken in the first trimester of pregnancy. CDR3 DNA sequence: TGTGCCAGCAGTTTTCGGACACCTAATGAAAAACTGTTTTTT. Its translation: CASSFRTPNEKLFF.